This T cell receptor beta chain was recovered during a study of cytotoxic CD8 clonotypes in ibrutinib-treated CLL. Study at large: Investigators collected response samples after a median around twelve months of treatment, range 6 to 36. Whole-study findings and limits: Baseline clonality, above age-matched healthy donor levels, tracked circulating CD8+ T-cell counts. Samples were collected at differing times from sustained-remission and progressing patients.

Profiling relied on immunoSEQ multiplex PCR, and the TCRdb table lists in-frame clones only, not all of them. This repertoire shows some 92,000 clones, roughly 80% found once; its top ten account for 20% to 25%. Regarding this clone: The antigen is not known.

Germline CDR1 reads KGHSH; CDR2 reads LQKENI. The CDR3 covers 14 residues. V was shortened by 3 bases and J by 0 bases, with 5 bases between the two germline ends. The input for sequencing was PBMCs, taken after 24 months of ibrutinib treatment. The sequence was collected from a human donor with chronic lymphocytic leukemia. The chain recombines TRBV18 with TRBJ2-2; D not resolved. The CDR3 loop reads CASSPAANTGELFF. The CDR3 bases are TGTGCCAGCTCACCGGCGGCGAACACCGGGGAGCTGTTTTTT.